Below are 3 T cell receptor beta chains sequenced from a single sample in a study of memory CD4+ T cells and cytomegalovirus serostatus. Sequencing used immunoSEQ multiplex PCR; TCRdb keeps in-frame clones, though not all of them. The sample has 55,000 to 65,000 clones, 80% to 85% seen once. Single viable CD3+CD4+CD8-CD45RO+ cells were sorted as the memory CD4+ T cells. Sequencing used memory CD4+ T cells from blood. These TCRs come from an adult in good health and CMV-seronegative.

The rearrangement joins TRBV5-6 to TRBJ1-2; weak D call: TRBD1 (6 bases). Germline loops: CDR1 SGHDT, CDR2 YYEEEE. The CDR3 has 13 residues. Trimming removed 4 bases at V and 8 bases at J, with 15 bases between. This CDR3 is CASSPTRGRGYTF. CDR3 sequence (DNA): TGTGCCAGCAGCCCTACCAGGGGCCGAGGCTACACCTTC.

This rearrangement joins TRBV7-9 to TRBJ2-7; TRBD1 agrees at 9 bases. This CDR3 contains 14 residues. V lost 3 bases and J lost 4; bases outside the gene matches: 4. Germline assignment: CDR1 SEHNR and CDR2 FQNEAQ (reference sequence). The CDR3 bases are TGTGCCAGCAGCTTTGGGACAGGGAGATACGAGCAGTACTTC. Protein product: CASSFGTGRYEQYF.

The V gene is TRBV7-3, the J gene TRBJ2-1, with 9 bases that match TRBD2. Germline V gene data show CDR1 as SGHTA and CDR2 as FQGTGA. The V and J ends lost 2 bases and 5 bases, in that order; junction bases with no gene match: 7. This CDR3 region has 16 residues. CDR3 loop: CASSLDRLAGHNEQFF. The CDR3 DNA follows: TGTGCCAGCAGCTTAGATAGGCTAGCGGGACACAATGAGCAGTTCTTC.